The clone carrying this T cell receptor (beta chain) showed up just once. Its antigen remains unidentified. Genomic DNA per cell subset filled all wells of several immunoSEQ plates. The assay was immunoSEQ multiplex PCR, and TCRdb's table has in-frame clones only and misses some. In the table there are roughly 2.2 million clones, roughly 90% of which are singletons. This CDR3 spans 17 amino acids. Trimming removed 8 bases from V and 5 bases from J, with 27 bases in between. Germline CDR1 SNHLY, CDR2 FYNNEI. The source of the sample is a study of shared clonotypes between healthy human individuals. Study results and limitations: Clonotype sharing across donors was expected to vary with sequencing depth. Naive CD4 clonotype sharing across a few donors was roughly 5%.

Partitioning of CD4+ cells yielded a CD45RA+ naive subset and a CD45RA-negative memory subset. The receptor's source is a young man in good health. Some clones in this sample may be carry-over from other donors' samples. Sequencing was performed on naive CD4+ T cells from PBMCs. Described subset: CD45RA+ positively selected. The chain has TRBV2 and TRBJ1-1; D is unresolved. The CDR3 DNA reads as TGTGCCAGCCATATCGACACAGTCAGCGCGGGCGGGACTGAAGCTTTCTTT. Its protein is CASHIDTVSAGGTEAFF.